Presented here are 24 T cell receptor beta chains from one specimen sequenced in a study of shared clonotypes between healthy human individuals. CD45RO-negative CD8 cells positively selected for CCR7 made up the naive population, which excluded terminally differentiated effector memory CD45RA+ cells. Data came from immunoSEQ multiplex PCR; TCRdb stores just in-frame clones and leaves some out. This table has some 2,100,000 clones, roughly 91% appearing once. Material for sequencing was naive CD8+ T cells from PBMCs. The receptors originated from a young man in good health. Some clones in this sample may be carry-over from other donors' samples.

This clone was observed a handful of times. V usage is TRBV4-2 and J usage is TRBJ1-1, with D unresolved. The CDR3 contains 14 residues. Trimming stripped 0 bases from V and 6 bases from J, with 11 bases between. Germline CDR1 LGHNA, CDR2 YNFKEQ. CDR3 in amino acids: CASSQDPGTAEAFF. In DNA, the CDR3 is TGTGCCAGCAGCCAAGATCCGGGAACGGCTGAAGCTTTCTTT.

DNA of the CDR3: TGTGCCAGCAACCCGCCGGGACAGGGATCCTTGGACACCGGGGAGCTGTTTTTT. Translation gives CASNPPGQGSLDTGELFF. The chain couples TRBV7-9 to TRBJ2-2, with 9 bases lining up with TRBD1. V trimming: 7 bases; J trimming: 3 bases; junction bases outside the gene matches: 15. Germline values: CDR1 SEHNR, CDR2 FQNEAQ (reference sequence). The CDR3 runs to 18 residues. Variable domain in full (rest from reference TRBV7-9 and TRBJ2-2): DTGVSQNPRHKITKRGQNVTFRCDPISEHNRLYWYRQTLGQGPEFLTYFQNEAQLEKSRLLSDRFSAERPKGSFSTLEIQRTEQGDSAMYLCASNPPGQGSLDTGELFFGEGSRLTVL.

The genes are TRBV6-5 and TRBJ2-7, with D unresolved. V gave up 5 bases and J gave up 4 bases, with 12 bases separating them. The CDR3 covers 13 residues. Germline assignment: CDR1 MNHEY and CDR2 SVGAGI. The CDR3 coding sequence is TGTGCCAGCAGTCCCATCCCGCGGTACGAGCAGTACTTC. Protein: CASSPIPRYEQYF.

The DNA of the CDR3 is TGCGCCAGCAGCCCAGAGTCCCCCACAGCCAATGAGCAGTTCTTC. Encoded protein: CASSPESPTANEQFF. This chain connects TRBV5-1 to TRBJ2-1; D is unresolved. V lost 4 bases and J 6 bases, leaving 17 bases between the germline ends. Looked up from germline, CDR1 is SGHRS and CDR2 is YFSETQ. The CDR3 is 15 residues long.

The V call is TRBV11-3, the J call TRBJ2-2, with 7 bases aligning to TRBD1. This CDR3 is built from 15 residues. V lost 4 bases, J lost 4 bases, and 6 bases stayed unmatched. From germline, CDR1 is SGHNT and CDR2 YENEEA. In DNA form, the CDR3 reads TGTGCCAGCAGCTCAAGGGACAGACCCACCGGGGAGCTGTTTTTT. Protein: CASSSRDRPTGELFF.

CDR3 region: CAISVGDRGRETQYF. DNA of the CDR3: TGTGCCATCAGTGTTGGGGACAGGGGCCGGGAGACCCAGTACTTC. The chain employs TRBV10-3 and TRBJ2-5; 10 bases line up with TRBD1. Per the germline V gene, CDR1 is ENHRY and CDR2 is SYGVKD. CDR3 size: 15 residues. V gave up 4 bases and J gave up 5 bases; unmatched junction bases: 7.

V gene TRBV30 combines with J gene TRBJ1-1, with D unclear. V was trimmed by 0 bases and J by 0 bases, leaving 11 bases between them. The CDR3 has 15 amino acids. The germline CDR1 and CDR2 sequences are GTSNPN and SVGIG (reference sequence). CDR3 coding DNA: TGTGCCTGGAGTGTAAGAGGTATCATGAACACTGAAGCTTTCTTT. Its protein is CAWSVRGIMNTEAFF.

V and J are TRBV7-2 and TRBJ1-1; D call uncertain. The ends were cut back, 4 bases at V and 0 bases at J, with 15 bases in the middle. This CDR3 region has 16 residues. CDR1 and CDR2 from the germline V gene are SGHTA and FQGNSA. The CDR3 region has the DNA TGTGCCAGCAGCTCTAGAGAGCGGCGGTTGAACACTGAAGCTTTCTTT. It is translated as CASSSRERRLNTEAFF.

The chain uses TRBV27 and TRBJ1-1; TRBD1 agrees at 10 bases. The junction had 4 bases not matched to a gene; V was cut back by 2 bases and J by 1 base. This CDR3 comprises 16 residues. CDR1 MNHEY and CDR2 SMNVEV come from the germline V gene (reference sequence). CDR3 amino acids: CASSLLWTGGNTEAFF. DNA for the CDR3: TGTGCCAGCAGTTTACTTTGGACAGGGGGGAACACTGAAGCTTTCTTT.

The chain combines TRBV5-5 with TRBJ1-5; no reliable D call. V lost 2 bases to trimming and J lost 8 bases, with 11 bases between them. The CDR3 sequence is 13 residues long. CDR1 is SGHKS and CDR2 is YYEKEE in the germline V gene (reference sequence). CDR3 in DNA: TGTGCCAGCAGCTTCTTTTCCGGGGAGCCCCAGCATTTT. Amino acid sequence: CASSFFSGEPQHF.

CDR3 DNA: TGCGCCAGCAGCCAAGAGCGGGAGGATTACGAGCAGTACTTC. It encodes CASSQEREDYEQYF. The chain is built from TRBV4-1 and TRBJ2-7; TRBD2 aligns across 8 bases. The CDR3 extends over 14 amino acids. J gave up 4 bases and V 0 bases, and 2 bases lay outside the gene matches. Germline values: CDR1 MGHRA, CDR2 YSYEKL.

The V call is TRBV4-1, the J call TRBJ2-4, with 8 bases fitting TRBD2. The CDR3 has 19 amino acids. The germline V gene has CDR1 MGHRA and CDR2 YSYEKL. V gave up 8 bases and J gave up 0 bases; unmatched junction bases: 18. The CDR3: CASGDGGDVTGIAKNIQYF. As DNA, the CDR3 is TGCGCCAGCGGGGACGGGGGGGATGTAACGGGAATAGCCAAAAACATTCAGTACTTC.

The rearrangement links TRBV6-5 to TRBJ2-7; D may be TRBD1 (6 bases). V shed 4 bases and J shed 2 bases, with 18 bases lying between them. The CDR3 consists of 16 residues. Germline lookup yields CDR1 MNHEY and CDR2 SVGAGI. In DNA, the CDR3 is TGTGCCAGCAGTTGGGGGCAGGGCACCCTGCCCTACGAGCAGTACTTC. It codes for CASSWGQGTLPYEQYF.

The J gene is TRBJ1-2, the V gene TRBV6-5, with D possibly being TRBD1 (5 bases). The CDR3 contains 13 residues. Germline V gene data show CDR1 as MNHEY and CDR2 as SVGAGI. The V end was cut by 4 bases, the J end by 2 bases, with 8 bases between. CDR3 sequence: CASSWGTNYGYTF. CDR3 in DNA: TGTGCCAGCAGTTGGGGCACGAACTATGGCTACACCTTC.

A single count supports this clone. The genes are TRBV7-9 and TRBJ2-2; TRBD1 might be the D (6 bases). The CDR3 has 12 residues. The V and J ends lost 5 bases and 8 bases respectively, with 9 bases between them. CDR1 and CDR2 from the germline V gene are SEHNR and FQNEAQ (reference sequence). The CDR3 DNA follows: TGTGCCAGCAGCGAGGGACAAGGGGAGCTGTTTTTT. It yields the protein CASSEGQGELFF.

V usage is TRBV4-1 and J usage is TRBJ2-1; 9 bases are a match to TRBD2. V shed 4 bases and J 7 bases; nucleotides not matched to a gene: 8. Per the germline V gene, CDR1 is MGHRA and CDR2 is YSYEKL. The CDR3 consists of 15 residues. The CDR3 nucleotides read TGCGCCAGCAGCCTTGGGACTAGCCGCCGGAATGAGCAGTTCTTC. It translates to CASSLGTSRRNEQFF.

The rearrangement joins TRBV6-1 to TRBJ1-2; maybe TRBD1 (5 bases). The length of the CDR3 is 14 residues. Trimming removed 1 base at V and 6 bases at J, with 12 bases between. CDR1 and CDR2 (germline): MNHNS, SASEGT. CDR3 amino acids: CASSEVGREDGYTF. In DNA, the CDR3 is TGTGCCAGCAGTGAAGTGGGCAGGGAGGATGGCTACACCTTC.

This rearrangement joins TRBV9 to TRBJ2-1; the match to TRBD2 covers 8 bases. V shed 4 bases and J 8 bases; nucleotides not matched to a gene: 14. The CDR3 spans 16 residues. The V gene's germline CDR1 is SGDLS and CDR2 YYNGEE. Here the CDR3 reads CASSLGRSGSDDEQFF. The CDR3 DNA reads TGTGCCAGCAGCCTTGGGAGGAGCGGGAGTGATGATGAGCAGTTCTTC. Supplemented by reference TRBV9 and TRBJ2-1, the full variable domain reads DSGVTQTPKHLITATGQRVTLRCSPRSGDLSVYWYQQSLDQGLQFLIQYYNGEERAKGNILERFSAQQFPDLHSELNLSSLELGDSALYFCASSLGRSGSDDEQFFGPGTRLTVL.

The V gene is TRBV18, the J gene TRBJ1-1; D gene unclear. The CDR3 contains 15 residues. With 3 bases removed from V and 0 bases from J, the gap between germline ends came to 11 bases. Germline values: CDR1 KGHSH, CDR2 LQKENI. The chain's CDR3 is CASSPGYTMNTEAFF. The CDR3 DNA sequence: TGTGCCAGCTCACCTGGGTACACCATGAACACTGAAGCTTTCTTT.

The V and J genes are TRBV9 and TRBJ2-7, with D maybe TRBD2 (5 bases). The CDR3 contains 16 residues. The V gene's germline CDR1 is SGDLS and CDR2 YYNGEE. V was shortened by 0 bases and J by 5 bases, with 18 bases between the two germline ends. Here the CDR3 DNA reads TGTGCCAGCAGCGTAGGGTTAGGGAGAGGGCGCGACGAGCAGTACTTC. Protein product: CASSVGLGRGRDEQYF. Drawing the rest from reference TRBV9 and TRBJ2-7, the complete variable domain is DSGVTQTPKHLITATGQRVTLRCSPRSGDLSVYWYQQSLDQGLQFLIQYYNGEERAKGNILERFSAQQFPDLHSELNLSSLELGDSALYFCASSVGLGRGRDEQYFGPGTRLTVT.

The chain has TRBV6-5 and TRBJ2-5; possibly TRBD1 for D (5 bases). Germline values: CDR1 MNHEY, CDR2 SVGAGI. V lost 3 bases and J lost 1, with 15 bases in between. The CDR3 runs to 16 residues. The CDR3 DNA reads TGTGCCAGCAGTTATTCGGCAGGGTGGGTCCAAGAGACCCAGTACTTC. Translation gives CASSYSAGWVQETQYF.

This clone was seen only a few times. V gene TRBV28 combines with J gene TRBJ1-1, with D hard to call. Trimming left V 3 bases short and J 5 bases short, with 13 bases between. The CDR3 totals 14 residues. Germline V lookup: CDR1 MDHEN, CDR2 SYDVKM. CDR3 nucleotide sequence: TGTGCCAGCAGTTTGGGTCCGAGGCAAACTGAAGCTTTCTTT. This codes for CASSLGPRQTEAFF.

The chain links TRBV6-5 to TRBJ1-3; no clear D. The CDR3 is 15 residues long. Trimming took off 0 bases at V and 0 bases at J, with 6 bases between the two ends. Germline CDR1 reads MNHEY; CDR2 reads SVGAGI. The CDR3 bases are TGTGCCAGCAGTTACTCGACTGTCTCTGGAAACACCATATATTTT. Amino acids: CASSYSTVSGNTIYF.

CDR3: CASSLGQHSNQPQHF. The CDR3 DNA reads as TGTGCCAGCAGTTTAGGGCAGCATAGCAATCAGCCCCAGCATTTT. This rearrangement joins TRBV28 to TRBJ1-5; D gene ambiguous. Germline assignment: CDR1 MDHEN and CDR2 SYDVKM. The CDR3 has 15 residues. Trimming took 2 bases from V and 0 from J, leaving 8 bases between them.